Below, one TCR beta chain is given with its context. Its antigen is still unknown. Assay used: immunoSEQ multiplex PCR; TCRdb lists only in-frame clones, some missing. Of around 580,000 clones in the sample, 95% to 98% are singletons; the top ten hold 0.3%. The data are from a study of shared clonotypes between healthy human individuals. General study findings and limits: Depth was large, yet rarefaction showed that sorted-subset sequencing was incomplete. Roughly 5% of naive CD4 clonotypes were shared across four donors. Naive subsets usually exceeded memory subsets in estimated richness.

Positive CCR7 selection of CD45RO-negative cells yielded the naive CD8 cells, and terminally differentiated effector memory CD45RA+ cells were excluded. Adults of Caucasian background living in Nashville, Tennessee made up all donors. Germline V lookup: CDR1 LNHDA, CDR2 SQIVND (reference sequence). The CDR3 runs to 16 residues. V shed 5 bases, J shed 1 base, and the junction held 11 bases outside the gene matches. Material: naive CD8+ T cells sorted from blood. The source is a man in his thirties or forties in good health. The chain joins TRBV19 to TRBJ2-7; 7 nucleotides align to TRBD1. CDR3 sequence: CASSPPRTGTSYEQYF. The CDR3 DNA reads TGTGCCAGTAGTCCCCCTCGGACAGGAACATCCTACGAGCAGTACTTC.